The rows below give T cell receptor beta chains drawn from one sample of a study of T cell responses to AZD1222 COVID-19 vaccine. Sequencing used immunoSEQ multiplex PCR; TCRdb keeps in-frame clones, though not all of them. The repertoire includes about 100,000 clones, roughly nine tenths of them detected once, and 8% to 9.5% sits in the top ten. The material sequenced was peripheral blood, taken 28 days after the second AZD1222 dose. These receptor sequences come from an adult who received the AZD1222 COVID-19 vaccine. The CDR3 runs from the conserved cysteine through the conserved F or W.

V: TRBV4-1
J: TRBJ2-7
CDR3: CASSQVSSGGTSSYEQYF

V: TRBV28
J: TRBJ2-2
CDR3: CASSPQRPQGTGELFF

V: TRBV7-2
J: TRBJ2-7
CDR3: CASSSSGAGGGEQYF

V: TRBV5-5
J: TRBJ2-7
CDR3: CASSLLDGHSYEQYF

V: TRBV27
J: TRBJ1-4
CDR3: CARDYREVKEKLFF

V: TRBV18
J: TRBJ2-3
CDR3: CASSLHSGALDTQYF

V: TRBV5-6
J: TRBJ2-1
CDR3: CASRDRTSGYNEQFF

V: TRBV15
J: TRBJ2-5
CDR3: CATSRATGQETQYF

V: TRBV5-8
J: TRBJ2-7
CDR3: CASSLQRGRTYEQYF

V: TRBV7-2
J: TRBJ2-7
CDR3: CASSLSALRGGSFKQYF

V: TRBV7-2
J: TRBJ2-7
CDR3: CASSRTGVSSYEQYF

V: TRBV10-3
J: TRBJ2-3
CDR3: CAISDNRGAADTQYF

V: TRBV28
J: TRBJ2-7
CDR3: CASSLFGTSYEQYF

V: TRBV7-9
J: TRBJ1-1
CDR3: CAPGRVSNTEAFF

V: TRBV28
J: TRBJ2-6
CDR3: CASSSRGVGGANVLTF

V: TRBV12-3/TRBV12-4
J: TRBJ2-1
CDR3: CASSSLLGNEQFF

V: TRBV28
J: TRBJ2-5
CDR3: CASTGDGEGQETQYF

V: TRBV2
J: TRBJ2-1
CDR3: CASSGTSGSSYNEQFF

V: TRBV28
J: TRBJ1-4
CDR3: CASSPWDRLTNEKLFF

V: TRBV6-2/TRBV6-3
J: TRBJ2-3
CDR3: CASSSARGLGTDTQYF

V: TRBV28
J: TRBJ1-5
CDR3: CASSLMGAGQPQHF

V: TRBV20-1
J: TRBJ2-5
CDR3: CSAARGETQYF

V: TRBV3-1/TRBV3-2
J: TRBJ1-1
CDR3: CASSQDTEAFF

V: TRBV6-5
J: TRBJ2-7
CDR3: CASNIAGGPYEQYF

V: TRBV7-3
J: TRBJ1-1
CDR3: CASSLTSQTVNTEAFF

V: TRBV5-6
J: TRBJ1-2
CDR3: CASSLVGTGNDYGYTF

V: TRBV28
J: TRBJ2-7
CDR3: CASTDRSREYF

V: TRBV25-1
J: TRBJ1-4
CDR3: CASSEYAGSLNEKLFF

V: TRBV7-9
J: TRBJ2-1
CDR3: CASTQTGTGLDDEQFF

V: TRBV28
J: TRBJ2-4
CDR3: CASSLRLASKNIQYF

V: TRBV9
J: TRBJ1-2
CDR3: CASSVANSYGYTF

V: TRBV9
J: TRBJ1-4
CDR3: CASSAGTSNEKLFF

V: TRBV24-1
J: TRBJ2-5
CDR3: CATAKGAGRGETQYF

V: TRBV7-9
J: TRBJ2-7
CDR3: CASSSPYEQYF

V: TRBV12-3/TRBV12-4
J: TRBJ2-2
CDR3: CASSSRVTGELFF

V: TRBV6-6
J: TRBJ2-7
CDR3: CASSYSSGYPYEQYF

V: TRBV6-6
J: TRBJ1-6
CDR3: CASSYGVESPLHF

V: TRBV19
J: TRBJ2-7
CDR3: CASSLTTGAGSYEQYF

V: TRBV5-1
J: TRBJ2-7
CDR3: CASSLGSNRVFDEQYF

V: TRBV19
J: TRBJ2-5
CDR3: CASSIQPGLSIETQYF

V: TRBV9
J: TRBJ1-3
CDR3: CASSVVGTGGGSGNTIYF

V: TRBV5-1
J: TRBJ1-6
CDR3: CASSGGLNSPLHF

V: TRBV3-1/TRBV3-2
J: TRBJ2-7
CDR3: CASSAGTTTYEQYF

V: TRBV19
J: TRBJ2-2
CDR3: CASSGSGVRGTGELFF

V: TRBV7-9
J: TRBJ2-3
CDR3: CASSLDHRTDTQYF

V: TRBV19
J: TRBJ1-5
CDR3: CASTLGAGYSNQPQHF

V: TRBV28
J: TRBJ2-1
CDR3: CASSLTGRGNEQFF

V: TRBV30
J: TRBJ2-5
CDR3: CAWLVGAHQETQYF

V: TRBV5-1
J: TRBJ2-7
CDR3: CASSPGGGSLSYEQYF

V: TRBV15
J: TRBJ1-6
CDR3: CATSRERENSPLHF

V: TRBV6-2/TRBV6-3
J: TRBJ1-1
CDR3: CASSFRVNTEAFF